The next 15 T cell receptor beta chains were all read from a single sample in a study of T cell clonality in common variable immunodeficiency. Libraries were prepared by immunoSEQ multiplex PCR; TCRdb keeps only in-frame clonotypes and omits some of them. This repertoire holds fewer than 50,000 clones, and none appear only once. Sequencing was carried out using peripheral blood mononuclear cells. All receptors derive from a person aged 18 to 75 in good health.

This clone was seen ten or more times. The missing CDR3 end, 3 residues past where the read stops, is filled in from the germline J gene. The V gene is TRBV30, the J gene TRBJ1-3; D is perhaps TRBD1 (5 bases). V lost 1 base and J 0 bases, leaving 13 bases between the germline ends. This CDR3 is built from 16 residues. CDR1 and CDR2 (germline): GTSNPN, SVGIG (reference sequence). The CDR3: CAWSGGFGGSGNTIYF. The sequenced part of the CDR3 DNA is TGTGCCTGGAGTGGCGGTTTCGGGGGCTCTGGAAACACC.

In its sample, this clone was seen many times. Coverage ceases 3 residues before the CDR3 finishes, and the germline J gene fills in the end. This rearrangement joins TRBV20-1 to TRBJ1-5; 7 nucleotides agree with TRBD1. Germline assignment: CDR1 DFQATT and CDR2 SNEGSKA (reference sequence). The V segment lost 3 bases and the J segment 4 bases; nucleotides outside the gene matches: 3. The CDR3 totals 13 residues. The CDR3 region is CSARRDRNQPQHF. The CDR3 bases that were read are TGCAGTGCTAGGAGGGACAGAAATCAGCCC.

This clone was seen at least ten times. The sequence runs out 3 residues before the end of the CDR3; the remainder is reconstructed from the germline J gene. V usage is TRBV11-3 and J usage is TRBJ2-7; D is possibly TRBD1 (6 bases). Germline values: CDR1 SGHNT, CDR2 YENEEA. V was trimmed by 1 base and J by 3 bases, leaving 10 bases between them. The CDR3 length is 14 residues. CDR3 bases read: TGTGCCAGCAGCTTAGGGGACAAAGGCTACGAG. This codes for CASSLGDKGYE. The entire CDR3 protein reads CASSLGDKGYEQYF.

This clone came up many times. The CDR3 DNA, read in part, is TGTGCCAGCAGTGAAGAAGAGGGGGCAGGGACTGAA. Protein: CASSEEEGAGTE. The entire CDR3 is CASSEEEGAGTEAFF. The chain is built from TRBV6-1 and TRBJ1-1; TRBD1 agrees at 7 bases. The DNA ends 3 residues before the CDR3 does, and the rest of the CDR3 is filled in from the germline J gene. The germline V gene has CDR1 MNHNS and CDR2 SASEGT. After removal of 1 base from V and 5 bases from J, the junction contained 7 bases not matched to a gene. CDR3 size: 15 residues.

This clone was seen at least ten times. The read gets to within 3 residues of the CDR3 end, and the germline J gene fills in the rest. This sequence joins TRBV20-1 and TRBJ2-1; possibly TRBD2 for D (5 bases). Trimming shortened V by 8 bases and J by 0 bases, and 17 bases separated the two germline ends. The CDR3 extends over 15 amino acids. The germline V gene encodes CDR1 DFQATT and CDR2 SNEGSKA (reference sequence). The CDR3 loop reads CSPSGYQSSYNEQFF. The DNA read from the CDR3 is TGCAGTCCGAGCGGTTACCAGAGCTCCTACAATGAG.

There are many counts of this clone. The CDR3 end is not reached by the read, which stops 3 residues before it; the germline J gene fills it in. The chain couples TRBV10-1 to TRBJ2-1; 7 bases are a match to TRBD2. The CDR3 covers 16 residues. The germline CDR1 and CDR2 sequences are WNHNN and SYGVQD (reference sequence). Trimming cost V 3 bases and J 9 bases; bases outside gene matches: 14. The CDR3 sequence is CASSDGLGLRGGEQFF. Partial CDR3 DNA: TGCGCCAGCAGTGATGGACTAGGATTAAGGGGTGGTGAG.

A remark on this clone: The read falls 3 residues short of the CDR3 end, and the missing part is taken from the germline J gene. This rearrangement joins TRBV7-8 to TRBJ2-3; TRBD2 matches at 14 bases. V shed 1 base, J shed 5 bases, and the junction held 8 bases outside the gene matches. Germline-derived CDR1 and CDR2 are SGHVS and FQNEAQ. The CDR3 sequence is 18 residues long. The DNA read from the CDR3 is TGTGCCAGCAGCTTAGTCTCCGGGACTAGCGGGAGAGGAGATACG. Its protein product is CASSLVSGTSGRGDT. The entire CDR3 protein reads CASSLVSGTSGRGDTQYF.

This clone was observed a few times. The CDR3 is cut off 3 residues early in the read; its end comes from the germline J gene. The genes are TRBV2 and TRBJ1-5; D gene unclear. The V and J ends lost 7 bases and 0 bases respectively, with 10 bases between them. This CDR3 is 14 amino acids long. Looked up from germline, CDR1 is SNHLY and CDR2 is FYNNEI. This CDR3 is CASTLSHSNQPQHF. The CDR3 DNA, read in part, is TGTGCCAGCACTTTAAGCCATAGCAATCAGCCC.

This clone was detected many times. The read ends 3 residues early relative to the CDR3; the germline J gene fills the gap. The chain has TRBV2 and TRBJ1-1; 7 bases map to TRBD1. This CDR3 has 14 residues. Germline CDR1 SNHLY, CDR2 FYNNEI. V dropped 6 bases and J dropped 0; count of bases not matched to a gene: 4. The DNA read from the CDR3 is TGTGCCAGCAGGGACAGGACCATGAACACTGAA. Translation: CASRDRTMNTE. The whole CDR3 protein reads CASRDRTMNTEAFF.

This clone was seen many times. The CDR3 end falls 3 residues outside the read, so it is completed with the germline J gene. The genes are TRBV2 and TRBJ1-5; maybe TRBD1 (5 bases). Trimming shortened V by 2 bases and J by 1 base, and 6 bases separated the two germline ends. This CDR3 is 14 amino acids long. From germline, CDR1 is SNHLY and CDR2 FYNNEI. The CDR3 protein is CASSERTSNQPQHF. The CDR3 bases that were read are TGTGCCAGCAGTGAAAGGACAAGCAATCAGCCC.

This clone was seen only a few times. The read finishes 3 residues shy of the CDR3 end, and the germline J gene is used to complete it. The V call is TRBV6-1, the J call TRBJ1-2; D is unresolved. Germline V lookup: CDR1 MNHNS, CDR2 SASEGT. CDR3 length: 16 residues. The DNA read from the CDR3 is TGTGCCAGCAGTGAAAGTCTAGCGGGAGTCTTTAATGAC. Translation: CASSESLAGVFND. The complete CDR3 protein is CASSESLAGVFNDYTF.

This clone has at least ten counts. CDR3 region: CSVDQQGGTEAFF. Partial CDR3 DNA: TGCAGCGTTGATCAGCAGGGGGGCACTGAA. V usage is TRBV29-1 and J usage is TRBJ1-1; 7 nucleotides align to TRBD1. The read ends 3 residues shy of where the CDR3 ends; the end is completed using the germline J gene. V dropped 3 bases and J dropped 4; count of bases not matched to a gene: 5. Germline V CDR1 and CDR2: SQVTM, ANQGSEA. The CDR3 loop spans 13 amino acids.

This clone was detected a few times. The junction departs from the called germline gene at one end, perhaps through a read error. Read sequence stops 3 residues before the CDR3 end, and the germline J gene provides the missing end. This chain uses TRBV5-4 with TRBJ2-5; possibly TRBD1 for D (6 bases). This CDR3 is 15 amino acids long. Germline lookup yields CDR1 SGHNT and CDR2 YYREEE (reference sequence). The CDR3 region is CASCLTQGRQETQYF. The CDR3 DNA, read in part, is TGTGCCAGCTGCTTGACCCAGGGGAGACAAGAGACC.

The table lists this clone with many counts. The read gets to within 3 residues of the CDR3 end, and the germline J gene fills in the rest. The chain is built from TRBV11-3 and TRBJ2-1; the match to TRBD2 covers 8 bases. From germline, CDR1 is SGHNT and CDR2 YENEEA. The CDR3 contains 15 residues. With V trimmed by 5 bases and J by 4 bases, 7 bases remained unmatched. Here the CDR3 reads CASSPGGAIYNEQFF. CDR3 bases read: TGTGCCAGCAGCCCGGGGGGGGCGATTTACAATGAG. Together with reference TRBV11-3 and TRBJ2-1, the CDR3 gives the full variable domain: EAGVVQSPRYKIIEKKQPVAFWCNPISGHNTLYWYLQNLGQGPELLIRYENEEAVDDSQLPKDRFSAERLKGVDSTLKIQPAELGDSAVYLCASSPGGAIYNEQFFGPGTRLTVL.

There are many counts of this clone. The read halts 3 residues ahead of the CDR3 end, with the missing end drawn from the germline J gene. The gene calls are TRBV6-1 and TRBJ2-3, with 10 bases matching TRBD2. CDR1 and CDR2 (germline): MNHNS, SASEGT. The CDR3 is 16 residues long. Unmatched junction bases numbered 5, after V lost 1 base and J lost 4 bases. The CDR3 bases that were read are TGTGCCAGCAGTGAAGACAGCGGGAGGGCCTCAGATACG. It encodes CASSEDSGRASDT. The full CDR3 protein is CASSEDSGRASDTQYF.